Listed here are 24 T cell receptor beta chains from one sample, sequenced in a study of tumor and adjacent non-tumor tissue in lung cancer. This sample's RNA came from whole unsorted tissue. This non-tumor lung sample came from over 3 cm beyond the tumor edge. The library came from three nested PCR rounds adapted from ARM-PCR protocols. Each CDR3 protein is one row after TCRdb ran MiXCR on the multiplex PCR reads. The sample lists 90,000 to 100,000 distinct CDR3 sequences, 80% occurring once. Sequencing was carried out using distant non-tumor lung tissue. These receptor sequences come from a man between 60 and 75 years old with small cell lung cancer.

This chain connects TRBV6-6 to TRBJ1-2; no clear D gene. V gave up 10 bases and J gave up 1 base, with 13 bases separating them. CDR1 is MNHNY, CDR2 SVGAGI, per germline (reference sequence). This CDR3 is 13 amino acids long. DNA for the CDR3: TGTGCCAATACCACCACGAATAACTATGGCTACACCTTC. Its translation: CANTTTNNYGYTF.

Points on this clonotype: A single base separates this from a much larger clone, so it may be a read error. This chain connects TRBV7-9 to TRBJ2-2; maybe TRBD2 (6 bases). The V gene's germline CDR1 is SEHNR and CDR2 FQNEAQ (reference sequence). The CDR3 consists of 16 residues. Between the trimmed V and J ends, which lost 1 base and 4 bases, there was a span of 13 bases. CDR3 in DNA: TGTGCCAGCAGCTTAGGACTACCGGGAGTCACCGGGGAGCTGTTTTTT. Its translation: CASSLGLPGVTGELFF.

On this clonotype itself: A clone one base away is much larger, so this may be a read error. The chain couples TRBV7-9 to TRBJ2-7, with D perhaps matching TRBD2 (5 bases). Germline V gene sequence: CDR1 SEHNR, CDR2 FQNEAQ (reference sequence). The CDR3 is 14 amino acids. The CDR3 here is CANSFDGNSYEQYV. The CDR3, as DNA: TGTGCCAACAGCTTTGACGGGAATTCCTACGAGCAGTACGTC.

For this clonotype: A junction end diverges from the germline sequence, so it may reflect a read error. The chain employs TRBV11-1 and TRBJ2-2, with D perhaps TRBD2 (6 bases). The CDR3 sequence is 16 residues long. Germline lookup yields CDR1 SGHAT and CDR2 FQDESV (reference sequence). CDR3: CAGSLGQQRLAGELFF. The DNA of the CDR3 is TGTGCCGGCAGCCTGGGGCAGCAACGACTAGCCGGGGAGCTGTTTTTT.

With respect to this clonotype: The conserved phenylalanine or tryptophan is not found at the CDR3 terminus, so this likely reflects a read error. The CDR3 nucleotides are TGTGCCAGCAGCTTGGCCTCTAGGAGAGCGAACACTGAAGCTTTCCTT. Translating gives CASSLASRRANTEAFL. This sequence joins TRBV5-6 and TRBJ1-1; D unclear. Germline V lookup: CDR1 SGHDT, CDR2 YYEEEE. The ends were cut back, 0 bases at V and 1 base at J, with 13 bases in the middle. This CDR3 region has 16 residues.

This clonotype was seen just once. This CDR3 fails to terminate in the conserved phenylalanine or tryptophan, so it likely reflects a read error. This sequence joins TRBV5-1 and TRBJ1-1; 8 bases align to TRBD1. Germline CDR1 is SGHRS and CDR2 is YFSETQ. CDR3 length: 15 amino acids. CDR3 region: CASSLVQGVNTEAFL. In nucleotides, the CDR3 is TGCGCCAGTAGCTTGGTACAGGGGGTGAACACTGAAGCTTTCCTC.

The rearrangement uses TRBV5-6 and TRBJ2-7; 7 bases are shared with TRBD1. Germline V gives CDR1 SGHDT, CDR2 YYEEEE. CDR3 size: 14 residues. CDR3 sequence: CASSHRGYLYGQYV. The DNA of the CDR3 is TGTGCCAGCAGCCACAGGGGCTACCTCTACGGGCAGTACGTC.

As to this clonotype: The germline gene is not matched at one end of the junction; a read error may be the cause. V usage is TRBV5-1 and J usage is TRBJ2-1; D is unresolved. From germline, CDR1 is SGHRS and CDR2 YFSETQ. CDR3 length equals 12 residues. In DNA form, the CDR3 reads TGCGCCAGCAACTTGGCCGCGAATGAGCAGTTCTTC. This codes for CASNLAANEQFF.

A note on this clonotype: With a much larger clone just one base away, this may be a read error. V usage is TRBV28 and J usage is TRBJ2-1; TRBD2 agrees at 10 bases. Germline lookup yields CDR1 MDHEN and CDR2 SYDVKM. This CDR3 is built from 16 residues. In DNA form, the CDR3 reads TGTGTCAGCAGTTCAGACTCTAGCGGGAGTTCGGATGAGCAGTTCTTC. Translated, it gives CVSSSDSSGSSDEQFF.

This clonotype has just one count. One end of the junction does not line up with germline, which may come from a read error. This rearrangement joins TRBV29-1 to TRBJ2-3; D call uncertain. The length of the CDR3 is 15 residues. Germline V gene data show CDR1 as SQVTM and CDR2 as ANQGSEA. Written as DNA, the CDR3 is TGCAGCGTTGAGCTATCGGGCCGTCGCACAGATACGCGGTATTTT. Encoded protein: CSVELSGRRTDTRYF.

Notes on this clonotype: An end of the junction differs from the germline gene, which may be a read error. The gene calls are TRBV11-2 and TRBJ2-7; 7 bases map to TRBD2. Per germline, CDR1 SGHAT and CDR2 FQNNGV. The CDR3 consists of 14 residues. The CDR3 reads CASRLRAREYEQYF. CDR3 nucleotide sequence: TGTGCCAGCCGCTTGCGGGCGCGGGAGTACGAGCAGTACTTC.

The chain carries TRBV12-3 or TRBV12-4 and TRBJ1-1; no clear D. The CDR3 runs 17 residues. The CDR3 sequence: CTSSKKFVGVAYTEAFF. Written as DNA, the CDR3 is TGTACAAGCAGTAAGAAGTTTGTCGGGGTTGCGTACACTGAAGCTTTCTTT.

Details on this clonotype: A read error may be the cause here, since a much bigger clone is one base away. V gene TRBV20-1 combines with J gene TRBJ2-1, with TRBD2 matching 7 bases. The CDR3 consists of 16 residues. Per the germline V gene, CDR1 is DFQATT and CDR2 is SNEGSKA (reference sequence). In DNA, the CDR3 is TGCAGTGCTAGAGAACTGGAACTAGCGTTAGGTTATGAGGAGTTCTTC. Protein product: CSARELELALGYEEFF.

The table lists this clonotype with many counts. The rearrangement links TRBV6-6 to TRBJ1-5, with D hard to call. Germline V gene sequence: CDR1 MNHNY, CDR2 SVGAGI (reference sequence). Trimming stripped 2 bases from V and 9 bases from J, with 11 bases between. The length of the CDR3 is 13 residues. This CDR3 reads CASSYQDKGPQHF. Written as DNA, the CDR3 is TGTGCCAGCAGTTACCAAGACAAGGGGCCCCAGCATTTT.

This clonotype occurred a few times. This chain connects TRBV20-1 to TRBJ1-4; no firm D call. V lost 0 bases and J lost 8, with 16 bases in between. The CDR3 sequence is 15 residues long. Germline CDR1 reads DFQATT; CDR2 reads SNEGSKA (reference sequence). DNA for the CDR3: TGCAGTGCTAGAGACTACACATGGGGAGGAGAAAAACTGTTTTTT. Its translation is CSARDYTWGGEKLFF.

Notes on this clonotype: At one end the junction does not follow the germline gene, possibly because of a read error. DNA of the CDR3: TGCGCCAGCAGCCATGGGATGTATCAGCCCCACCATTTT. This encodes CASSHGMYQPHHF. This chain connects TRBV4-1 to TRBJ1-5; D is unresolved. Germline V gene data show CDR1 as MGHRA and CDR2 as YSYEKL. This CDR3 has 13 amino acids.

CDR3 in DNA: TGTGCCAGCAGTACCACTAGCGGGATAGTCCGATCCCGCGCTACGCAGTATTTT. Protein: CASSTTSGIVRSRATQYF. The chain uses TRBV6-1 and TRBJ2-3; 10 positions agree with TRBD2. The J segment lost 8 bases and the V segment lost 5 bases, leaving 19 bases of the junction unmatched. In germline, CDR1 is MNHNS, CDR2 SASEGT. CDR3 length: 18 residues.

In the case of this clonotype: One end of the junction is discordant with germline, which a read error may explain. J is TRBJ2-1 and V is TRBV6-5; 7 nucleotides line up with TRBD2. CDR1 and CDR2 from the germline V gene are MNHEY and SVGAGI. The CDR3 runs 15 residues. The CDR3 DNA reads TGTGACAGCAGTTACTCTGGGGGGGTGGGTAATAAGCTGTTCTTC. The encoded protein is CDSSYSGGVGNKLFF.

Concerning this clonotype: Relative to the germline gene, one junction end is altered; a read error may explain this. The J gene is TRBJ2-1, the V gene TRBV29-1; tentatively, D is TRBD2 (5 bases). Germline CDR1 reads SQVTM; CDR2 reads ANQGSEA. The CDR3 consists of 15 residues. CDR3 in DNA: TGTAGCGTTGGCCAGCGGCAGAGCTCCTACAATGAGCAGTTCTTC. Protein: CSVGQRQSSYNEQFF.

Concerning this clonotype: This may be a read error, as it is one base from a much larger clone. The CDR3 loop is CASSIRRITGTDTQYF. In DNA form, the CDR3 reads TGTGCCAGCAGCATCCGCAGGATCACTGGCACAGATACGCAGTATTTT. The chain has TRBV7-9 and TRBJ2-3; D not certain. The V end was cut by 5 bases, the J end by 1 base, with 16 bases between. The CDR3 is 16 amino acids. The germline gives CDR1 SEHNR, CDR2 FQNEAQ (reference sequence). Complete variable domain (other parts from reference TRBV7-9 and TRBJ2-3): DTGVSQNPRHKITKRGQNVTFRCDPISEHNRLYWYRQTLGQGPEFLTYFQNEAQLEKSRLLSDRFSAERPKGSFSTLEIQRTEQGDSAMYLCASSIRRITGTDTQYFGPGTRLTVL.

Of note for this clonotype: As the CDR3 is not closed by the conserved phenylalanine or tryptophan, this likely results from a read error. DNA of the CDR3: TGTGCCAGCAGCAAACACCAGACTAGGGGAGAGACCCAGTACATC. It yields the protein CASSKHQTRGETQYI. The V gene is TRBV7-2, the J gene TRBJ2-5, with D possibly matching TRBD2 (6 bases). The CDR3 runs 15 residues. CDR1 and CDR2 from the germline V gene are SGHTA and FQGNSA. Trimming cost V 5 bases and J 4 bases, with 17 bases left between them.

A single count supports this clonotype. The gene calls are TRBV6-6 and TRBJ1-1, with TRBD1 matching over 11 bases. The CDR3 loop spans 14 amino acids. The V and J ends lost 4 bases and 11 bases, in that order; junction bases with no gene match: 9. Germline-derived CDR1 and CDR2 are MNHNY and SVGAGI (reference sequence). The chain's CDR3 is CASSSYGQGAGAFF. The CDR3 DNA sequence: TGTGCCAGCAGTTCCTACGGACAGGGGGCAGGGGCTTTCTTT.

Points on this clonotype: The junction departs from germline at one end; a sequencing error may be responsible. The chain has TRBV4-1 and TRBJ1-1; D may be TRBD1 (5 bases). CDR1 and CDR2 (germline): MGHRA, YSYEKL. This CDR3 is built from 15 residues. The CDR3 nucleotides are TGCGTCAGCAGCCAAGTACCAGGGCGTGACACTGAAGCTTTCTTT. Encoded protein: CVSSQVPGRDTEAFF.

Concerning this clonotype: The junction departs from germline at one end; a sequencing error may be responsible. The rearrangement joins TRBV29-1 to TRBJ2-1, with 10 bases matching TRBD2. The germline V gene has CDR1 SQVTM and CDR2 ANQGSEA. This CDR3 contains 14 residues. For the CDR3, the DNA is TGCAGCGTGTACACAGCGGGAGGGCTGAATGAGCAGTTATTC. Translated: CSVYTAGGLNEQLF.